This T cell receptor (beta chain) emerged from a study of cytomegalovirus exposure and HLA in healthy donors. Whole-study results and caveats: Certain sequence variants were highly shared and formed a cluster, and this cluster was likely a sequencing artifact. Reportedly, fewer N-insertions than the approximately 700-donor mean appeared in an Asian-associated ancestry cluster in a later analysis. Later on, an analysis tied roughly 17,000 TCR beta sequences to HLA alleles at 0.05 false discovery rate.

Of note for this clone: Its target is unknown.

The PCR contained 60 Vbeta and 13 Jbeta primers. Sequenced by immunoSEQ multiplex PCR; TCRdb stores in-frame clones only, minus some. The data contain 170,000 or so clones, roughly 80% of them singletons. From germline, CDR1 is MNHNS and CDR2 SASEGT. CDR3 length: 13 residues. Trimming shortened V by 4 bases and J by 8 bases, and 14 bases separated the two germline ends. This TCR was sampled from a man aged 55-75 years in good health and CMV-seronegative. Sequenced material: PBMCs. The gene calls are TRBV6-1 and TRBJ1-2; perhaps TRBD1 as D (6 bases). The DNA for the CDR3 is TGTGCCAGCAGTGCCGACAGGACGAGGGGCTACACCTTC. It is translated as CASSADRTRGYTF.